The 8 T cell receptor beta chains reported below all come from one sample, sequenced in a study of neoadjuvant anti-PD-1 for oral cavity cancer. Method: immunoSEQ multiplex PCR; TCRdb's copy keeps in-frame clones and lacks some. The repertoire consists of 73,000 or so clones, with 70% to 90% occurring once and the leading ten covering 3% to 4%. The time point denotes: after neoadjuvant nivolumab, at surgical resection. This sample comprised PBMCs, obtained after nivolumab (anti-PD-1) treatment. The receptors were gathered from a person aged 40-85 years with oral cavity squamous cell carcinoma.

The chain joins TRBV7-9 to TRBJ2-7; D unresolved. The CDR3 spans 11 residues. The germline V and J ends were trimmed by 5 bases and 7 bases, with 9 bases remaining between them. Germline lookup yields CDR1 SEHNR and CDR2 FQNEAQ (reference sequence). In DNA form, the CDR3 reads TGTGCCAGCAGCCCAGGTGGTGAGCAGTACTTC. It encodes CASSPGGEQYF.

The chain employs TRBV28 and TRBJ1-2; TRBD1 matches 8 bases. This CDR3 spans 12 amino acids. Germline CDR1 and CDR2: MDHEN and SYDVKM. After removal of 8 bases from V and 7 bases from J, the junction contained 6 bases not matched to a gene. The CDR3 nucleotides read TGTGCCAGCGTAACACAGGGGGGTGGCTACACCTTC. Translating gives CASVTQGGGYTF.

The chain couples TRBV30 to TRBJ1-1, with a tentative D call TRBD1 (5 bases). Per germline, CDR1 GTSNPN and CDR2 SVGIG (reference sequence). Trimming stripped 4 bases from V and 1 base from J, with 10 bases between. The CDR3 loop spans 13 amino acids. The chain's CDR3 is CAWIWGANTEAFF. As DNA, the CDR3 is TGTGCCTGGATCTGGGGCGCGAACACTGAAGCTTTCTTT.

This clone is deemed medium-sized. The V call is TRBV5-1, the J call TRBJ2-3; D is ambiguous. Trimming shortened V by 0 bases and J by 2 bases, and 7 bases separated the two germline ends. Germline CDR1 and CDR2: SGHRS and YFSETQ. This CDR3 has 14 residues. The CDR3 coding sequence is TGCGCCAGCAGCTTGGACGACCTCACAGATACGCAGTATTTT. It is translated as CASSLDDLTDTQYF.

The CDR3, as DNA: TGTGCCAGCAGCTCCAGCCGGGGAATTTTGGAAGCTTTCTTT. Translated, it gives CASSSSRGILEAFF. This chain uses TRBV7-6 with TRBJ1-1; D uncertain. Trimming cost V 4 bases and J 8 bases, with 17 bases left between them. In germline, CDR1 is SGHVS, CDR2 FNYEAQ. This CDR3 has 14 residues.

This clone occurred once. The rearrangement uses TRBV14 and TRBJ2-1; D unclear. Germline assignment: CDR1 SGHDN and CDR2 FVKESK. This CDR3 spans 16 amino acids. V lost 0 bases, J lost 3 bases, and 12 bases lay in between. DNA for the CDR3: TGTGCCAGCAGCCAAGAAGGCGTATCCTTCTACAATGAGCAGTTCTTC. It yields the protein CASSQEGVSFYNEQFF.

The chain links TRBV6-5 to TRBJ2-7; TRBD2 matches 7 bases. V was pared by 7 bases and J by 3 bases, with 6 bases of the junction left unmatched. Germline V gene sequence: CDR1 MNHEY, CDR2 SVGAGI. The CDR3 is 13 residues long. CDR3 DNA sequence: TGTGCCAGCACCACTAGCGATAACTACGAGCAGTACTTC. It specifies CASTTSDNYEQYF.

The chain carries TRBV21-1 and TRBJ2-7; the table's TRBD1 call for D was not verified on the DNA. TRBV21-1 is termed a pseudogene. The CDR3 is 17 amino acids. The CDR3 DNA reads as TGTGCCAGCAGCTCACCCCCGGGACAGACGAGCTCCTACGAGCAGTACTTC. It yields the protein CASSSPPGQTSSYEQYF.